One and the same sample provided the 18 T cell receptor beta chains below, sequenced in a study of sequential checkpoint blockade in melanoma. Specified treatment: randomized to nivolumab then ipilimumab (arm A) or the reverse (arm B). Assay used: immunoSEQ multiplex PCR; TCRdb lists only in-frame clones, some missing. The sample lists roughly 6,000 clones, about a fifth seen once, with roughly a sixth in the top ten. The sample here was tumor tissue (inferred from file names), taken from a patient given nivolumab and ipilimumab in sequence. The receptors were sampled from a human donor with melanoma.

This clone showed up just a few times. V is TRBV6-8 and J is TRBJ2-5, with D perhaps matching TRBD1 (6 bases). Germline CDR1 MNHGY, CDR2 SAAAGT. V lost 6 bases and J 4 bases, leaving 12 bases between the germline ends. The CDR3 loop spans 13 amino acids. The chain's CDR3 is CASRNVGAETQYF. The CDR3, as DNA: TGTGCCAGCAGGAATGTGGGGGCAGAGACCCAGTACTTC.

There are many counts of this clone. The J gene is TRBJ2-7, the V gene TRBV6-8; tentative D call: TRBD1 (5 bases). V was shortened by 4 bases and J by 1 base, with 11 bases between the two germline ends. Germline-derived CDR1 and CDR2 are MNHGY and SAAAGT. CDR3 length equals 14 residues. The CDR3 coding sequence is TGTGCCAGCAGTTCCCAGGGTGGGTCCTACGAGCAGTACTTC. Encoded protein: CASSSQGGSYEQYF.

This clone was seen at least ten times. The chain carries TRBV11-3 and TRBJ1-5; 8 bases align to TRBD1. The CDR3 loop spans 14 amino acids. Germline loops: CDR1 SGHNT, CDR2 YENEEA. The junction had 4 bases not matched to a gene; V was cut back by 5 bases and J by 4 bases. The CDR3 region has the DNA TGTGCCAGCAGCGATGGGACAGGTAATCAGCCCCAGCATTTT. It translates to CASSDGTGNQPQHF.

This clone has a handful of counts. The genes are TRBV18 and TRBJ1-6; 7 positions agree with TRBD1. The CDR3 totals 14 residues. Germline CDR1 reads KGHSH; CDR2 reads LQKENI. Trimming cost V 2 bases and J 12 bases; bases outside gene matches: 7. CDR3 in DNA: TGTGCCAGCTCACCATTAGACAGGGATTTACCCCTCCACTTT. It is translated as CASSPLDRDLPLHF.

The chain recombines TRBV6-8 with TRBJ1-2; 7 bases are a match to TRBD1. This CDR3 region has 13 residues. The J segment lost 8 bases and the V segment lost 4 bases, leaving 7 bases of the junction unmatched. In germline, CDR1 is MNHGY, CDR2 SAAAGT. CDR3 residues: CASSSRQGGGYTF. CDR3 in DNA: TGTGCCAGCAGTTCCCGACAGGGAGGCGGCTACACCTTC.

This chain links TRBV4-1 with TRBJ1-5, with D unresolved. Germline CDR1 and CDR2: MGHRA and YSYEKL. The ends were cut back, 1 base at V and 2 bases at J, with 15 bases in the middle. CDR3 length: 17 amino acids. CDR3 DNA sequence: TGCGCCAGCAGCCAAGTCTGGTGGAAAGCGGGCAATCAGCCCCAGCATTTT. This gives the protein CASSQVWWKAGNQPQHF.

The CDR3 is CASSIAHKLLGNTEAFF. In nucleotides, the CDR3 is TGTGCCAGTAGTATAGCGCACAAGCTTCTTGGGAACACTGAAGCTTTCTTT. The gene calls are TRBV19 and TRBJ1-1; D is uncertain. CDR1 LNHDA and CDR2 SQIVND come from the germline V gene (reference sequence). The CDR3 has 17 residues. Trimming took 1 base from V and 1 from J, leaving 16 bases between them.

This clone was picked up a small number of times. The chain has TRBV29-1 and TRBJ2-3, with 9 bases identical to TRBD2. From germline, CDR1 is SQVTM and CDR2 ANQGSEA. The J segment lost 2 bases and the V segment lost 4 bases, leaving 7 bases of the junction unmatched. The CDR3 covers 15 residues. The CDR3 DNA follows: TGCAGCGTTGCCTTTCTAGCGGGGTACACAGATACGCAGTATTTT. Its translation is CSVAFLAGYTDTQYF.

This rearrangement joins TRBV29-1 to TRBJ2-5; maybe TRBD1 (5 bases). Trimming shortened V by 6 bases and J by 4 bases, and 15 bases separated the two germline ends. This CDR3 comprises 13 residues. Germline loops: CDR1 SQVTM, CDR2 ANQGSEA. The CDR3 DNA follows: TGCAGCGTCCGCCCCAGGGTTGTAGAGACCCAGTACTTC. This sequence encodes CSVRPRVVETQYF.

There are a few counts of this clone. The J gene is TRBJ1-1, the V gene TRBV11-3; TRBD1 matches at 10 bases. Germline CDR1 SGHNT, CDR2 YENEEA. The junction had 9 bases not matched to a gene; V was cut back by 4 bases and J by 10 bases. The CDR3 extends over 14 amino acids. CDR3 sequence reads: CASSSNTGQGRAFF. The CDR3 DNA is TGTGCCAGCAGCTCTAATACGGGACAGGGGAGAGCTTTCTTT. The variable domain in full, completed from reference TRBV11-3 and TRBJ1-1, reads EAGVVQSPRYKIIEKKQPVAFWCNPISGHNTLYWYLQNLGQGPELLIRYENEEAVDDSQLPKDRFSAERLKGVDSTLKIQPAELGDSAVYLCASSSNTGQGRAFFGQGTRLTVV.

This sequence joins TRBV14 and TRBJ2-5; D unclear. V dropped 0 bases and J dropped 5 bases, with 4 bases sitting between them. CDR3 size: 12 residues. Germline CDR1 reads SGHDN; CDR2 reads FVKESK. The CDR3 sequence: CASSQDWETQYF. The DNA of the CDR3 is TGTGCCAGCAGCCAAGACTGGGAGACCCAGTACTTC. The whole variable domain, remainder taken from reference TRBV14 and TRBJ2-5, is EAGVTQFPSHSVIEKGQTVTLRCDPISGHDNLYWYRRVMGKEIKFLLHFVKESKQDESGMPNNRFLAERTGGTYSTLKVQPAELEDSGVYFCASSQDWETQYFGPGTRLLVL.

This clone was seen ten or more times. The CDR3 DNA follows: TGTGCCATCCAGGAGGCGGGGCAGCCCACCGGGGAGCTGTTTTTT. Its translation is CAIQEAGQPTGELFF. The V and J genes are TRBV6-8 and TRBJ2-2; tentatively, D is TRBD2 (6 bases). The CDR3 spans 15 residues. Germline CDR1 reads MNHGY; CDR2 reads SAAAGT. With 10 bases removed from V and 4 bases from J, the gap between germline ends came to 19 bases.

This chain uses TRBV19 with TRBJ1-2; D possibly corresponds to TRBD1 (5 bases). This CDR3 spans 14 amino acids. The V gene's germline CDR1 is LNHDA and CDR2 SQIVND (reference sequence). V dropped 5 bases and J dropped 3 bases, with 13 bases sitting between them. The CDR3 coding sequence is TGTGCCAGTAGTTTCACGAGGGGCGACTATGGCTACACCTTC. Translation: CASSFTRGDYGYTF.

Remarks on this clone: At one of its ends the junction is not consistent with the germline gene, which may arise from a read error. V gene TRBV6-8 combines with J gene TRBJ1-1, with no clear D. Germline V gene sequence: CDR1 MNHGY, CDR2 SAAAGT. The CDR3 extends over 14 amino acids. In DNA form, the CDR3 reads TGTGCCTGCCACTCGAGCCATCGGAACACCGAAGCTTTCTTT. Translation: CACHSSHRNTEAFF.

This clone is deemed medium-sized. V and J are TRBV30 and TRBJ1-2; 8 bases agree with TRBD1. Germline CDR1 is GTSNPN and CDR2 is SVGIG (reference sequence). The CDR3 is 14 amino acids. V shed 4 bases, J shed 4 bases, and the junction held 8 bases outside the gene matches. CDR3 protein: CAWIAPGGVYGYTF. The CDR3 region has the DNA TGTGCCTGGATTGCCCCAGGGGGCGTCTATGGCTACACCTTC.

This clone appeared many times. The rearrangement uses TRBV11-3 and TRBJ1-2, with D maybe TRBD1 (6 bases). Germline V CDR1 and CDR2: SGHNT, YENEEA. Deletions cut 5 bases from V and 7 bases from J, with 17 bases between. CDR3 length: 14 amino acids. The CDR3 region has the DNA TGTGCCAGCAGCAGAGGCACAGGGATATCTGGCTACACCTTC. Its translation is CASSRGTGISGYTF.

The V and J genes are TRBV29-1 and TRBJ2-7, with unresolved D. V lost 4 bases and J 1 base, leaving 11 bases between the germline ends. Germline CDR1 reads SQVTM; CDR2 reads ANQGSEA. The CDR3 runs to 13 residues. This CDR3 reads CSVVGGGSYEQYF. The CDR3, as DNA: TGCAGCGTTGTGGGTGGCGGTTCCTACGAGCAGTACTTC.

The table lists this clone with many counts. This chain connects TRBV11-3 to TRBJ1-5; D not certain. Deletions cut 5 bases from V and 5 bases from J, with 19 bases between. This CDR3 is 16 amino acids long. Germline loops: CDR1 SGHNT, CDR2 YENEEA. CDR3 loop: CASSDGRASLYQPQHF. The CDR3 nucleotides read TGTGCCAGCAGCGATGGGAGAGCCTCGCTCTATCAGCCCCAGCATTTT.